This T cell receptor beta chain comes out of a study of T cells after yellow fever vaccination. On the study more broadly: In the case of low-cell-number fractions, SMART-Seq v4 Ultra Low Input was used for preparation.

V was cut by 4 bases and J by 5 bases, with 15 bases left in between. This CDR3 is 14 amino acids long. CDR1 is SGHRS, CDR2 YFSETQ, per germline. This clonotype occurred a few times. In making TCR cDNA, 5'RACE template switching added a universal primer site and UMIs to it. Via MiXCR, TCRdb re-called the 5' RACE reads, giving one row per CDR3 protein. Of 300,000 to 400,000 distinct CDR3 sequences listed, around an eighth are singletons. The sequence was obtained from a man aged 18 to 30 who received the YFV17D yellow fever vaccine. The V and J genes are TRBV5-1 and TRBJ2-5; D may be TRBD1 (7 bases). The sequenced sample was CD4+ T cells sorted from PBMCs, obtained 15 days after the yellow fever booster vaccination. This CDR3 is CASSTDRAGETQYF. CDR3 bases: TGCGCCAGCAGCACCGACAGGGCGGGGGAGACCCAGTACTTC.